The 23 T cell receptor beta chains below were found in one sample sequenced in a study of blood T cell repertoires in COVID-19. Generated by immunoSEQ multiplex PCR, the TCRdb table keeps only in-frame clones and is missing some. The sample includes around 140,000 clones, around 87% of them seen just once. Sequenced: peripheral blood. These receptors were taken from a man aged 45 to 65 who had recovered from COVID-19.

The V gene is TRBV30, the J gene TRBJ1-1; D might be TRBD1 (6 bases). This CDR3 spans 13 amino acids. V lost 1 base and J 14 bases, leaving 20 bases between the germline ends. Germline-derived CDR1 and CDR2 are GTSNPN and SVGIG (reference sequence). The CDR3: CAWSDKSTDRVFF. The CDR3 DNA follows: TGTGCCTGGAGTGACAAATCGACGGACAGAGTCTTCTTT.

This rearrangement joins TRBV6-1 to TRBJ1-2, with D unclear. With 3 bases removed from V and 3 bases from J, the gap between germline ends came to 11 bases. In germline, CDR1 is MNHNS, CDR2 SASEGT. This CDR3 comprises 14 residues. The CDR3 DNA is TGTGCCAGCAGTGAGCACGGTTTAGACTATGGCTACACCTTC. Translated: CASSEHGLDYGYTF.

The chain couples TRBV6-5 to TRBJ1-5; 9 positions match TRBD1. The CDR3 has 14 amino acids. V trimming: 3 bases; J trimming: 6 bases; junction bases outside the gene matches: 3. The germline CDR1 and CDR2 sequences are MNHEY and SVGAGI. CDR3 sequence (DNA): TGTGCCAGCAGTTATCCGGGACAGGGTCAGCCCCAGCATTTT. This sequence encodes CASSYPGQGQPQHF.

Written as DNA, the CDR3 is TGTGCCAGCAGCCCCAAATCCGGGGGAAACTATGGCTACACCTTC. Amino acid sequence: CASSPKSGGNYGYTF. The chain carries TRBV7-2 and TRBJ1-2, with D possibly matching TRBD1 (5 bases). The CDR3 spans 15 residues. V was trimmed by 5 bases and J by 2 bases, leaving 15 bases between them. Germline assignment: CDR1 SGHTA and CDR2 FQGNSA.

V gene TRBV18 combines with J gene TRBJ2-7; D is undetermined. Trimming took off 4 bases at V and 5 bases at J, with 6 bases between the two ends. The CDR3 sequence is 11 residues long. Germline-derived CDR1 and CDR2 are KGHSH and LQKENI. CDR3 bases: TGTGCCAGCTCACGTCTCCACGAGCAGTACTTC. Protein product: CASSRLHEQYF.

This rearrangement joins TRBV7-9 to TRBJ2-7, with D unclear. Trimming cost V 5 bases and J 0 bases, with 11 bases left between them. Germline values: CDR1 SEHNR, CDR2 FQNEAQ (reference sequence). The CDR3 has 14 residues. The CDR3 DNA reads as TGTGCCAGCAGCGCCCGACGGAGCTCCTACGAGCAGTACTTC. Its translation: CASSARRSSYEQYF.

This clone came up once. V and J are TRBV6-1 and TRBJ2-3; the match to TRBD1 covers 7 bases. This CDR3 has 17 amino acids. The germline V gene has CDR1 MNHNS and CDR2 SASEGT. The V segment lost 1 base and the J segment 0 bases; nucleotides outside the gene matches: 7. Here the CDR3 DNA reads TGTGCCAGCAGTGAAGATGCAGGGGGATTTAGCACAGATACGCAGTATTTT. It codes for CASSEDAGGFSTDTQYF.

CDR3: CASSVDRGHSNEKLFF. The DNA for the CDR3 is TGTGCCAGCAGCGTAGACAGGGGGCATAGTAATGAAAAACTGTTTTTT. The rearrangement uses TRBV9 and TRBJ1-4, with 9 bases lining up with TRBD1. V gave up 0 bases and J gave up 4 bases; unmatched junction bases: 4. Per germline, CDR1 SGDLS and CDR2 YYNGEE. This CDR3 has 16 residues. Variable domain in full (rest from reference TRBV9 and TRBJ1-4): DSGVTQTPKHLITATGQRVTLRCSPRSGDLSVYWYQQSLDQGLQFLIQYYNGEERAKGNILERFSAQQFPDLHSELNLSSLELGDSALYFCASSVDRGHSNEKLFFGSGTQLSVL.

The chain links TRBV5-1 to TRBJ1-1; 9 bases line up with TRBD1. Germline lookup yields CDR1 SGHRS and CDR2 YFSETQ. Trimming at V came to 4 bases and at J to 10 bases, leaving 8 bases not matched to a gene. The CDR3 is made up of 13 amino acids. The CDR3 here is CASSRPGQGRAFF. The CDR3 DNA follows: TGCGCCAGCAGCCGCCCAGGACAGGGGAGAGCTTTCTTT.

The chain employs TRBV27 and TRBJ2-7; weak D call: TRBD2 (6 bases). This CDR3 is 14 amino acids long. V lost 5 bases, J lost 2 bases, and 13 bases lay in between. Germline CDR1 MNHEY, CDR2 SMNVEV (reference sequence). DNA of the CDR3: TGTGCCAGCAGTACCGTAGCGGACCCCTACGAGCAGTACTTC. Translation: CASSTVADPYEQYF.

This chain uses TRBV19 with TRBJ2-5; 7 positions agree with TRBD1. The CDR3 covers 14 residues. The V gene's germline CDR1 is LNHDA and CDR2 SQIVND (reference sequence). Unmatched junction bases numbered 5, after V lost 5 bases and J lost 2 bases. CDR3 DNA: TGTGCCAGTAGTTCGGGACAGCCACAAGAGACCCAGTACTTC. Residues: CASSSGQPQETQYF. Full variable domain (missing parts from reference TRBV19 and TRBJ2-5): DGGITQSPKYLFRKEGQNVTLSCEQNLNHDAMYWYRQDPGQGLRLIYYSQIVNDFQKGDIAEGYSVSREKKESFPLTVTSAQKNPTAFYLCASSSGQPQETQYFGPGTRLLVL.

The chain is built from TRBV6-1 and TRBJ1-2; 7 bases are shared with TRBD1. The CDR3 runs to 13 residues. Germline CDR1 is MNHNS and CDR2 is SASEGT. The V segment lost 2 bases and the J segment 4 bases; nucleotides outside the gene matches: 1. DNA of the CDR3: TGTGCCAGCAGTGAACGGGACAGCTATGGCTACACCTTC. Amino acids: CASSERDSYGYTF.

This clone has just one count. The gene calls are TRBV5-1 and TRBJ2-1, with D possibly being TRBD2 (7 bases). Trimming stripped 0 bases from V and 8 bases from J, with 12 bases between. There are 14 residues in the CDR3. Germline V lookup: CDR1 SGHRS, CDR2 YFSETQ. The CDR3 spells CASSLVGGPDEQFF. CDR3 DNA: TGCGCCAGCAGCTTGGTGGGGGGGCCGGATGAGCAGTTCTTC.

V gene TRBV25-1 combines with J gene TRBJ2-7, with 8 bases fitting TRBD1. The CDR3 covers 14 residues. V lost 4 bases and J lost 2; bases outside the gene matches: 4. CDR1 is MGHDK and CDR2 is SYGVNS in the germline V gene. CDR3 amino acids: CASSGGTGTYEQYF. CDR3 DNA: TGTGCCAGCAGTGGGGGGACAGGAACCTACGAGCAGTACTTC.

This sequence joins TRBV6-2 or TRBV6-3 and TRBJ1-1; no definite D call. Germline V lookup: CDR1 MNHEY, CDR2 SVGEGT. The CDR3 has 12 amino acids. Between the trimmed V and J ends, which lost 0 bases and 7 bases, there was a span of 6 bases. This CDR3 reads CASSYSELEAFF. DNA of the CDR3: TGTGCCAGCAGTTACTCGGAGCTTGAAGCTTTCTTT.

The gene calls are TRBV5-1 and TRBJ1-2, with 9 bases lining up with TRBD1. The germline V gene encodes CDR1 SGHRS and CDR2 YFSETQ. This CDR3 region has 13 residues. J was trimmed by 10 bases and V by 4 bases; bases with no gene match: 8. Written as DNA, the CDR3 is TGCGCCAGCAGCGGCGGGACAGGGACGGACTACACCTTC. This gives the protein CASSGGTGTDYTF.

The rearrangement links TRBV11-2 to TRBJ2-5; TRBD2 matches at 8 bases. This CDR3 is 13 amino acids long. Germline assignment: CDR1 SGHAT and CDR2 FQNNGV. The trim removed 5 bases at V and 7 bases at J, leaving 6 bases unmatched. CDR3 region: CASSPPGGTTQYF. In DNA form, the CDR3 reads TGTGCCAGCAGCCCCCCGGGAGGGACGACCCAGTACTTC. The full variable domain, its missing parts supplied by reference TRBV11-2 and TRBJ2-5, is EAGVAQSPRYKIIEKRQSVAFWCNPISGHATLYWYQQILGQGPKLLIQFQNNGVVDDSQLPKDRFSAERLKGVDSTLKIQPAKLEDSAVYLCASSPPGGTTQYFGPGTRLLVL.

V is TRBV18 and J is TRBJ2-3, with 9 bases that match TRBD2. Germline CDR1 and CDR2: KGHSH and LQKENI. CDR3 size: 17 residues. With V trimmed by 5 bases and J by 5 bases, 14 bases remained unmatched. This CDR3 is CASSSLGAGGPGDTQYF. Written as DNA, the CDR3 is TGTGCCAGCTCATCACTAGGCGCGGGGGGGCCCGGAGATACGCAGTATTTT.

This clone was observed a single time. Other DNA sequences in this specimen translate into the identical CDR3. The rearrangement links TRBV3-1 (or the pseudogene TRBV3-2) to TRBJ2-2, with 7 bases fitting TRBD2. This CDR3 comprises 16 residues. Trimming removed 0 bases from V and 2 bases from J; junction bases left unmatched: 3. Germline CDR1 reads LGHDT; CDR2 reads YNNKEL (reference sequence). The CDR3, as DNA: TGTGCCAGCAGCCAAGAAAGGACTAGAAACACCGGGGAGCTGTTTTTT. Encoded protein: CASSQERTRNTGELFF.

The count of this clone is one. CDR3 nucleotide sequence: TGTGCCATCAGTGAGTCGATGGGGGCGCCCTACGAGCAGTACTTC. This translates into CAISESMGAPYEQYF. V and J are TRBV10-3 and TRBJ2-7, with D possibly being TRBD1 (6 bases). The germline V gene has CDR1 ENHRY and CDR2 SYGVKD. This CDR3 spans 15 amino acids. The V end was cut by 0 bases, the J end by 2 bases, with 11 bases between.

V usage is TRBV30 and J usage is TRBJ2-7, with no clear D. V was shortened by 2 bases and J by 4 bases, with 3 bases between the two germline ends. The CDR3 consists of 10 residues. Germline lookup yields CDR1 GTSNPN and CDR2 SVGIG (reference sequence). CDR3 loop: CAWSTYEQYF. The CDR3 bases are TGTGCCTGGAGTACTTACGAGCAGTACTTC.

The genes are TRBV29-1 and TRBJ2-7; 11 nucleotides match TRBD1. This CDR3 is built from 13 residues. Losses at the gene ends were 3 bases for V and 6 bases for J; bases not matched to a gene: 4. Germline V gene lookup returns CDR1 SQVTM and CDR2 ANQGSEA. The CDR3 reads CSVDGTGGSEQYF. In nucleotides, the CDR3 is TGCAGCGTTGACGGGACAGGGGGGAGCGAGCAGTACTTC.

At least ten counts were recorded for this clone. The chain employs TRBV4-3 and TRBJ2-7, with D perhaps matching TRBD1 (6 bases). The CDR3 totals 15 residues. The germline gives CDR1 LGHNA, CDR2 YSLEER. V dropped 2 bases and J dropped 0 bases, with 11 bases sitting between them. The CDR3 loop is CASSQYRDISYEQYF. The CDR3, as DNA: TGCGCCAGCAGCCAATACCGGGACATCTCCTACGAGCAGTACTTC.